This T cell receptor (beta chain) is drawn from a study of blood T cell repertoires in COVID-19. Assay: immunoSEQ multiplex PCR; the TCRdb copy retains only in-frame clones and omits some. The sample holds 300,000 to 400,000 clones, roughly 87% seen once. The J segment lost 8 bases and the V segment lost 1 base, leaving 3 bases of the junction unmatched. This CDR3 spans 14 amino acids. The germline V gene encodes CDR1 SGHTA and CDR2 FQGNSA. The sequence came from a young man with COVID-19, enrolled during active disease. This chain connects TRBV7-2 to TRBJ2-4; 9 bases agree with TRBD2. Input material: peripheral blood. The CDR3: CASSLGGGADIQYF. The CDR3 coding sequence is TGTGCCAGCAGCTTAGGCGGGGGGGCGGACATTCAGTACTTC.